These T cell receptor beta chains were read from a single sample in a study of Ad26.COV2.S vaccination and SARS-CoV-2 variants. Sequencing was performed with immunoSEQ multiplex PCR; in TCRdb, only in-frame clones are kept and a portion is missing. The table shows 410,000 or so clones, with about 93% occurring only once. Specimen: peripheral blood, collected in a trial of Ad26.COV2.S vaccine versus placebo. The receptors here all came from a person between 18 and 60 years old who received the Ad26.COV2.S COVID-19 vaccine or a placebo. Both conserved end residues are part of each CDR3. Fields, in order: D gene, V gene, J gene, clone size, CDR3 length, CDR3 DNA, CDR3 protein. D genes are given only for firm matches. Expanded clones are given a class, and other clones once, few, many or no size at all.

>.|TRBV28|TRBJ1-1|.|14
TGTGCCAGCAGTCCCGGGACACCGAACACTGAAGCTTTCTTT
CASSPGTPNTEAFF
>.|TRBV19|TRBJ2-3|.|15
TGTGCCAGTAGTATAGTTTCCGTCACCACAGATACGCAGTATTTT
CASSIVSVTTDTQYF
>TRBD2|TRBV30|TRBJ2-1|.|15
TGTGCCTGGAGGCCGCGGGGGGCTTTCTACAATGAGCAGTTCTTC
CAWRPRGAFYNEQFF
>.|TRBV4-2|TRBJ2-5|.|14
TGTGCCAGCAAGAGGGGGGGAGCTGGAGAGACCCAGTACTTC
CASKRGGAGETQYF
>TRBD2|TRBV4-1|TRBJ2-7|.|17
TGCGCCAGCAGCCAAGTCTTCAGGACTAGCGGAACCTACGAGCAGTACTTC
CASSQVFRTSGTYEQYF
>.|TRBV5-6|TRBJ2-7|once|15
TGTGCCAGCAGCTCCCCGACAGAGAGCTCCTACGAGCAGTACTTC
CASSSPTESSYEQYF
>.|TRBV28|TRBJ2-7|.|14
TGTGCCAGCAAGGGACGGGTTTTCTCCTACGAGCAGTACTTC
CASKGRVFSYEQYF
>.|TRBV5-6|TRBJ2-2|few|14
TGTGCCAGCAGCTTGAGCATGGGGGTCGGGGAGCTGTTTTTT
CASSLSMGVGELFF
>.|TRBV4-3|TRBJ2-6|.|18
TGCGCCAGCAGCCAAGAGATTCCGGGGGAAGCTGGGGCCAACGTCCTGACTTTC
CASSQEIPGEAGANVLTF
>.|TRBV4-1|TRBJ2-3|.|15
TGCGCCAGCAGCCAAGGATCCAGCAGCACAGATACGCAGTATTTT
CASSQGSSSTDTQYF
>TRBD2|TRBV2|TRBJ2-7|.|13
TGTGCCAGCGGTGCGGGACTAACCTACGAGCAGTACTTC
CASGAGLTYEQYF
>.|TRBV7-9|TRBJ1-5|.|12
TGTGCCAGCAGCTTAAAAAATCAGCCCCAGCATTTT
CASSLKNQPQHF
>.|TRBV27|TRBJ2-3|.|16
TGTGCCAGCAGTTCCCTTAGGGCCGCTAGCACAGATACGCAGTATTTT
CASSSLRAASTDTQYF
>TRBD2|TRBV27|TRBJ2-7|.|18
TGTGCCAGCAGTACAAGCCTAGCGGGAGGCGACTACTCCTACGAGCAGTACTTC
CASSTSLAGGDYSYEQYF
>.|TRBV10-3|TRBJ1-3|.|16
TGTGCCATCAGGAGCGGGACGGACTCCTCTGGAAACACCATATATTTT
CAIRSGTDSSGNTIYF
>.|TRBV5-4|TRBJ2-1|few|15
TGTGCCAGCAGCAGTCCGACGGGCACATACAATGAGCAGTTCTTC
CASSSPTGTYNEQFF
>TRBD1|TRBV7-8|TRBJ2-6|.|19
TGTGCCACTACCCGGGGCCGGGACAGGTCTTTTAGTGGGGCCAACGTCCTGACTTTC
CATTRGRDRSFSGANVLTF
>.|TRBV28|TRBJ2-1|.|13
TGTGCCAGCAGTTTACACGCGGACAATGAGCAGTTCTTC
CASSLHADNEQFF
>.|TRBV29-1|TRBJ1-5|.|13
TGCAGCATTACACAGGGCGGCAATCAGCCCCAGCATTTT
CSITQGGNQPQHF
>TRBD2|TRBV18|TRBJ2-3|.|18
TGTGCCAGCTCACCACTTGGGACTAGCGGGAGTCTAGCCGATACGCAGTATTTT
CASSPLGTSGSLADTQYF
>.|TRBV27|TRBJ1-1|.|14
TGTGCCAGCAGAATGGGGCAGATGAACACTGAAGCTTTCTTT
CASRMGQMNTEAFF
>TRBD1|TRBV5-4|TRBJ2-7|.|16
TGTGCCAGCAGCTTGGGAGGAAGGACAGGAACCTACGAGCAGTACTTC
CASSLGGRTGTYEQYF
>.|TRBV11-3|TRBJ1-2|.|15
TGTGCCAGCAGCCCTAGGCAGGGTAAATGTAATGGCTACACCTTC
CASSPRQGKCNGYTF
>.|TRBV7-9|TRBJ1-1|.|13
TGTGCCAGCAGTGTCCGGGCGAAAGCTGAAGCTTTCTTT
CASSVRAKAEAFF
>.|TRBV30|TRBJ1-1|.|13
TGTGCCTGGAGTGTTCAGGGAAACACTGAAGCTTTCTTT
CAWSVQGNTEAFF
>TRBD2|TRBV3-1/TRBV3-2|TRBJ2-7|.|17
TGTGCCAGCAGCCCCCGATTAGAGCGGGAGGGCCTCTACGAGCAGTACTTC
CASSPRLEREGLYEQYF
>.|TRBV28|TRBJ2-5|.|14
TGTGCCAGCAGTTTTCAAGGTATCCGGGAGACCCAGTACTTC
CASSFQGIRETQYF
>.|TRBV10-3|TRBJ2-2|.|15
TGTGCCATCCAACGGGAGTGGGAGTCACCCGGGGAGCTGTTTTTT
CAIQREWESPGELFF
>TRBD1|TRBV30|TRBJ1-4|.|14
TGTGCCTGGAGCCCGGGACAGCTTATAGAAAAACTGTTTTTT
CAWSPGQLIEKLFF
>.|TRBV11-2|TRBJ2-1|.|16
TGTGCCAGCAGCTTAGTGACTTTGAGCTCCTACAATGAGCAGTTCTTC
CASSLVTLSSYNEQFF
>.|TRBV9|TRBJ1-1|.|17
TGTGCCAGCAGCGTAGGACAGGTCCTCCTTATGAACACTGAAGCTTTCTTT
CASSVGQVLLMNTEAFF
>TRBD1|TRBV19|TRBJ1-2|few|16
TGTGCCAGTAGCATTGGAGGACAGGGTATGGCCTATGGCTACACCTTC
CASSIGGQGMAYGYTF
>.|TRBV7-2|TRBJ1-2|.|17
TGTGCCAGCAGCCTAGGGCCGGGGCGGACTATATTGTATGGCTACACCTTC
CASSLGPGRTILYGYTF
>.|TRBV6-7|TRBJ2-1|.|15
TGTGCCAGCAGTTACTCGACGGGGCCCCCCTCGGTAGGGGTCTTC
CASSYSTGPPSVGVF
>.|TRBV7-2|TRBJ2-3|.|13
TGTGCCAGCAGCCGGGATTTCACAGATACGCAGTATTTT
CASSRDFTDTQYF
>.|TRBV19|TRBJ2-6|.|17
TGTGCCAGTAGTACGGGACAAGGGAGCTCTGGGGCCAACGTCCTGACTTTC
CASSTGQGSSGANVLTF
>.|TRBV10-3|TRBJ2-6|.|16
TGTGCCACCCGCCCCACCATTGGCTCTGGGGCCAACGTCCTGACTTTC
CATRPTIGSGANVLTF
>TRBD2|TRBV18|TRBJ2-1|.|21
TGTGCCAGCTCACCCAACCTCCCACCTAGCGGGAGGACCAGCTCCTACAATGAGCAGTTCTTC
CASSPNLPPSGRTSSYNEQFF
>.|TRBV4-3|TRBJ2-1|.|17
TGCGCCAGCAGCCAAGAGCGTGGAGGGCAGCCAGGTGATGAGCAGTTCTTC
CASSQERGGQPGDEQFF
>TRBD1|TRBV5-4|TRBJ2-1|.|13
TGTGCCAGCAGCTTGCAGGGGGCGGATGAGCAGTTCTTC
CASSLQGADEQFF
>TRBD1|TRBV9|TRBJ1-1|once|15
TGTGCCAGCAGCGAGGGACAGGGGGGCGGTACTGAAGCTTTCTTT
CASSEGQGGGTEAFF
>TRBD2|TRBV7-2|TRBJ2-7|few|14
TGTGCCAGCAGCTTAGCCGGCGGGAGCTACGAGCAGTACTTC
CASSLAGGSYEQYF
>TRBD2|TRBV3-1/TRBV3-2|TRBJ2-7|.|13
TGTGCCAGCAGCTCCGGGACTAGATCAGAGCAGTACTTC
CASSSGTRSEQYF
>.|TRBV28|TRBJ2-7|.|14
TGTGCCAGCAGTTTAACTCTGAGCTCCTACGAGCAGTACTTC
CASSLTLSSYEQYF
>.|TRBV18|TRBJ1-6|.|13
TGTGCCAGCTCACCACCGGATAATTCACCCCTCCACTTT
CASSPPDNSPLHF
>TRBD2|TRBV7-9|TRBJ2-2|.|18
TGTGCCAGCAGCTTAGATCAAATGGGACTAGCCCAGACCGGGGAGCTGTTTTTT
CASSLDQMGLAQTGELFF
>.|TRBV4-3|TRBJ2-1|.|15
TGCGCCAGCAGCCAAGACAGGGGACCCTACAATGAGCAGTTCTTC
CASSQDRGPYNEQFF